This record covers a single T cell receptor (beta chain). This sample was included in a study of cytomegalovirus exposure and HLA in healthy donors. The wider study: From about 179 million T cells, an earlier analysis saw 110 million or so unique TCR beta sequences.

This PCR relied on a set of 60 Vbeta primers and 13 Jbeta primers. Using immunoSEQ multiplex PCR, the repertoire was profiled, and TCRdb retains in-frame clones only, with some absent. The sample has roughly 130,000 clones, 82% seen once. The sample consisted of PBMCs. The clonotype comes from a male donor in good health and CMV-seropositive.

CDR3 protein: CASSSVGTPIGTQYF. The CDR3 DNA follows: TGTGCCAGCAGCTCGGTAGGGACACCAATAGGGACCCAGTACTTC. V is TRBV5-4 and J is TRBJ2-5; TRBD1 is a possible D gene (6 bases). The CDR3 spans 15 residues. Per the germline V gene, CDR1 is SGHNT and CDR2 is YYREEE (reference sequence). The germline V and J ends were trimmed by 3 bases and 7 bases, with 19 bases remaining between them.